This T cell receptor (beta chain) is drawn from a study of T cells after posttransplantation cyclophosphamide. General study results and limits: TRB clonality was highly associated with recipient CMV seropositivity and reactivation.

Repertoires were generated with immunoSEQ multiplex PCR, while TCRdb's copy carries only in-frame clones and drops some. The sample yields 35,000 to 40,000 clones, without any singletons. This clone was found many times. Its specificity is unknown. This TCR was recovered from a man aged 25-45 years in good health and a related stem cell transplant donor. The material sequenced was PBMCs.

Written as DNA, the CDR3 is TGTGCCAGCAGCTTAGGACATGCCAATCAGCCCCAGCATTTT. Residues: CASSLGHANQPQHF. The V call is TRBV7-9, the J call TRBJ1-5; D remains unclear. The V gene lost 1 base and the J gene lost 3 bases, with 7 bases spanning the gap. The germline V gene encodes CDR1 SEHNR and CDR2 FQNEAQ (reference sequence). The CDR3 consists of 14 residues. The full variable domain, with the rest looked up from reference TRBV7-9 and TRBJ1-5, is DTGVSQNPRHKITKRGQNVTFRCDPISEHNRLYWYRQTLGQGPEFLTYFQNEAQLEKSRLLSDRFSAERPKGSFSTLEIQRTEQGDSAMYLCASSLGHANQPQHFGDGTRLSIL.